This is a list of T cell receptor beta chains from one sample in a study of vaccination effects on CD4 cells after COVID-19. Their antigens are not known. Using immunoSEQ multiplex PCR, the repertoire was profiled, and TCRdb retains in-frame clones only, with some absent. The data contain some 25,000 clones, around 76% of them seen just once; the ten biggest clones take up roughly 15%. The sequencing used CD4+ T cells from PBMCs cultured with SARS-CoV-2 spike peptides, collected before COVID-19 vaccination. The receptors here all came from a human donor who had a prior SARS-CoV-2 infection. CDR3s include the opening cysteine and the closing phenylalanine or tryptophan. Part of the rows lack a size; the others show once, few, many or a class for expanded clones.

length,V,size,J,CDR3
14,TRBV28,.,TRBJ2-5,CASSNRGVQETQYF
14,TRBV7-9,.,TRBJ1-3,CASSRQGVGNTIYF
16,TRBV3-1/TRBV3-2,.,TRBJ2-3,CASSQELADRTDTQYF
16,TRBV21-1,.,TRBJ1-1,CASSKVAGGLGTEAFF
17,TRBV5-6,once,TRBJ2-5,CASSLGWGTVRWETQYF
15,TRBV19,.,TRBJ2-7,CASSVQQGGSYEQYF
15,TRBV7-8,.,TRBJ2-1,CASSLRLAGNDEQFF
16,TRBV5-1,.,TRBJ1-3,CASSFSGTNSGNTIYF
14,TRBV5-8,.,TRBJ2-3,CASSFPGGTDTQYF
17,TRBV6-6,.,TRBJ1-4,CASSPAHQDATNEKLFF
18,TRBV4-3,.,TRBJ2-3,CASSQDPVGRANTDTQYF
13,TRBV9,.,TRBJ2-3,CASSVGQTDTQYF
15,TRBV18,.,TRBJ2-5,CASSPRQAEQETQYF
14,TRBV5-1,.,TRBJ2-7,CASSPMGGSYEQYF
14,TRBV30,.,TRBJ1-2,CAWSVFGPNYGYTF
14,TRBV18,few,TRBJ2-1,CASQGAGGVNEQFF
15,TRBV2,.,TRBJ1-4,CASSEGVRGGEKLFF
16,TRBV6-1,.,TRBJ2-1,CASSGGLAGTYNEQFF
16,TRBV5-1,few,TRBJ2-2,CASSSRAMAPTGELFF
14,TRBV2,few,TRBJ1-2,CASSERGPPYGYTF
15,TRBV6-6,.,TRBJ2-6,CASSSSGAGANVLTF